These T cell receptor beta chains were read from a single sample in a study of T cells in localized non-small cell lung cancer. Using immunoSEQ multiplex PCR, the repertoire was profiled, and TCRdb retains in-frame clones only, with some absent. This table holds approximately 30,000 clones, approximately 90% found once. The material sequenced was peripheral blood, taken before any cancer treatment. The receptors originated from a woman aged 18-49 years with stage I lung adenocarcinoma. The CDR3 runs from the conserved cysteine through the conserved F or W. A D gene is named only where the DNA matches it firmly. Clone size is shown for a subset of rows, as once, few, many or a class of expanded clone.

j_call: TRBJ2-6
clone_size: NA
v_call: TRBV19
d_call: NA
cdr3_nt: TGTGCCAGTACCCTCGGGCAAACTGGGGCCAACGTCCTGACTTTC
cdr3_aa: CASTLGQTGANVLTF

j_call: TRBJ2-2
clone_size: NA
v_call: TRBV18
d_call: TRBD2
cdr3_nt: TGTGCCAGCTCACCACCGGGCGGGAGAGGAGGGACCGGGGAGCTGTTTTTT
cdr3_aa: CASSPPGGRGGTGELFF

j_call: TRBJ1-4
clone_size: few
v_call: TRBV4-1
d_call: NA
cdr3_nt: TGCGCCAGCAGCCCCCATGGGGGAAGCAATGAAAAACTGTTTTTT
cdr3_aa: CASSPHGGSNEKLFF

j_call: TRBJ2-2
clone_size: NA
v_call: TRBV10-2
d_call: TRBD1
cdr3_nt: TGCGCCAGCAGGGGGACAGGGGTAACCGGGGAGCTGTTTTTT
cdr3_aa: CASRGTGVTGELFF

j_call: TRBJ1-1
clone_size: NA
v_call: TRBV9
d_call: NA
cdr3_nt: TGTGCCAGCAGCAACACAGGACTGAACACTGAAGCTTTCTTT
cdr3_aa: CASSNTGLNTEAFF

j_call: TRBJ1-1
clone_size: NA
v_call: TRBV9
d_call: NA
cdr3_nt: TGTGCCAGCAGCGTGACCGGACAGCTAGACACTGAAGCTTTCTTT
cdr3_aa: CASSVTGQLDTEAFF

j_call: TRBJ2-7
clone_size: once
v_call: TRBV7-9
d_call: NA
cdr3_nt: TGTGCCAGCTGGACGGGGTTTGACGAGCAGTACTTC
cdr3_aa: CASWTGFDEQYF

j_call: TRBJ2-6
clone_size: NA
v_call: TRBV2
d_call: NA
cdr3_nt: TGTGCCAGCAGTGAATTCTCTGGGGCCAACGTCCTGACTTTC
cdr3_aa: CASSEFSGANVLTF

j_call: TRBJ1-2
clone_size: NA
v_call: TRBV5-1
d_call: TRBD1
cdr3_nt: TGCGCCAGCAGCTTACTCTCGACAGGGTCCTATGGCTACACCTTC
cdr3_aa: CASSLLSTGSYGYTF

j_call: TRBJ1-5
clone_size: NA
v_call: TRBV5-8
d_call: NA
cdr3_nt: TGTGCCAGCAGCCCGGCTGGGGGAAGCAATCAGCCCCAGCATTTT
cdr3_aa: CASSPAGGSNQPQHF

j_call: TRBJ1-4
clone_size: NA
v_call: TRBV4-3
d_call: NA
cdr3_nt: TGCGCCAGCAGCCAAGCTTCACTGGGGGTTCCTAAAACTCTGTTTTTT
cdr3_aa: CASSQASLGVPKTLFF

j_call: TRBJ2-1
clone_size: NA
v_call: TRBV6-8
d_call: TRBD2
cdr3_nt: TGTGCCAGCAGCTCGGCAGGCGGGAGGCTGGATGAGCAGTTCTTC
cdr3_aa: CASSSAGGRLDEQFF

j_call: TRBJ1-2
clone_size: NA
v_call: TRBV19
d_call: NA
cdr3_nt: TGTGCCAGTAGTATCGCACCGACTAAATATGGCTACACCTTC
cdr3_aa: CASSIAPTKYGYTF

j_call: TRBJ2-1
clone_size: once
v_call: TRBV19
d_call: TRBD1
cdr3_nt: TGTGCCAGTAGCACCGGGACAGCTGGTCACAATGAGCAGTTCTTC
cdr3_aa: CASSTGTAGHNEQFF

j_call: TRBJ1-1
clone_size: NA
v_call: TRBV7-3
d_call: NA
cdr3_nt: TGTGCCAGCAGCTCCGCAGGGGTAGACACTGAAGCTTTCTTT
cdr3_aa: CASSSAGVDTEAFF

j_call: TRBJ1-2
clone_size: NA
v_call: TRBV4-1
d_call: NA
cdr3_nt: TGCGCCAGCAGCCTAACAGTGGGCTATGGCTACACCTTC
cdr3_aa: CASSLTVGYGYTF

j_call: TRBJ2-1
clone_size: NA
v_call: TRBV30
d_call: NA
cdr3_nt: TGTGCCGGGACCGCCGCTTACAATGAGCAGTTCTTC
cdr3_aa: CAGTAAYNEQFF

j_call: TRBJ2-3
clone_size: NA
v_call: TRBV10-3
d_call: NA
cdr3_nt: TGTGCCATCAGTGAGTCCAGCTGGTTGCAGGGGGATACGCAGTATTTT
cdr3_aa: CAISESSWLQGDTQYF

j_call: TRBJ2-1
clone_size: NA
v_call: TRBV4-3
d_call: NA
cdr3_nt: TGCGCCAGCAGCCAAAAGACTTACCTCTTGTCCTACAATGAGCAGTTCTTC
cdr3_aa: CASSQKTYLLSYNEQFF

j_call: TRBJ2-7
clone_size: NA
v_call: TRBV10-3
d_call: NA
cdr3_nt: TGTGCCATCAGCACTACCGAGACAGGCTACTCCTACGAGCAGTACTTC
cdr3_aa: CAISTTETGYSYEQYF

j_call: TRBJ2-1
clone_size: NA
v_call: TRBV7-8
d_call: NA
cdr3_nt: TGTGCCAGCAGCTTAGGGGTTAAGCAGTTCTTC
cdr3_aa: CASSLGVKQFF

j_call: TRBJ1-1
clone_size: NA
v_call: TRBV7-3
d_call: NA
cdr3_nt: TGTGCCAGCAGCTTGAGTATGAACACTGAAGCTTTCTTT
cdr3_aa: CASSLSMNTEAFF

j_call: TRBJ2-3
clone_size: NA
v_call: TRBV30
d_call: NA
cdr3_nt: TGTGCCTGGAGCGACGGACTGGGCCCAGATACGCAGTATTTT
cdr3_aa: CAWSDGLGPDTQYF

j_call: TRBJ2-7
clone_size: NA
v_call: TRBV5-1
d_call: NA
cdr3_nt: TGCGCCAGCAGCTTGGCAGGGACAAGCCAACAGCGGGTTTCCTACGAGCAGTACTTC
cdr3_aa: CASSLAGTSQQRVSYEQYF

j_call: TRBJ2-1
clone_size: NA
v_call: TRBV4-2
d_call: TRBD2
cdr3_nt: TGTGCCAGCAGCCAAGATGGGGGGGGAGGGACCTACAATGAGCAGTTCTTC
cdr3_aa: CASSQDGGGGTYNEQFF

j_call: TRBJ1-5
clone_size: NA
v_call: TRBV10-3
d_call: TRBD1
cdr3_nt: TGTGCCATCAGCGGGACAGGGGGAGGACAGCCCCAGCATTTT
cdr3_aa: CAISGTGGGQPQHF

j_call: TRBJ1-2
clone_size: NA
v_call: TRBV29-1
d_call: NA
cdr3_nt: TGCAGCGTTGCCCTTGGACAGCCGGGATTTAACTATGGCTACACCTTC
cdr3_aa: CSVALGQPGFNYGYTF

j_call: TRBJ2-2
clone_size: NA
v_call: TRBV5-6
d_call: NA
cdr3_nt: TGTGCCAGCAGCTTCGGTCCGGCCGGGGAGCTGTTTTTT
cdr3_aa: CASSFGPAGELFF

j_call: TRBJ2-7
clone_size: NA
v_call: TRBV10-1
d_call: TRBD2
cdr3_nt: TGCGCCAGCCTTCCGACTAGCGGGTTACCCTACGAGCAGTACTTC
cdr3_aa: CASLPTSGLPYEQYF